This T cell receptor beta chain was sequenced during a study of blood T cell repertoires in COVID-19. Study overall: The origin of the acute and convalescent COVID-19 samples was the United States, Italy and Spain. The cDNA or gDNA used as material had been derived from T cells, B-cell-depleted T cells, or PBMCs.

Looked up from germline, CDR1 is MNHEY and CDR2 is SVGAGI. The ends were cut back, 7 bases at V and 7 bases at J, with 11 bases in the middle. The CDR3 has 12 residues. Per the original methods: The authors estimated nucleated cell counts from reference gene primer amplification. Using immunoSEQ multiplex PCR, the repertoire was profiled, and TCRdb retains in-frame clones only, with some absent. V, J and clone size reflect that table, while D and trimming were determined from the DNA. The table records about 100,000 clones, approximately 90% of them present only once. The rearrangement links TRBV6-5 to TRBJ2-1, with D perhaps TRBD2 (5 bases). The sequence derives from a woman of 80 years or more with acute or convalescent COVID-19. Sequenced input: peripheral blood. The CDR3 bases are TGTGCCAGCAAAGGAGCGGTAAATGAGCAGTTCTTC. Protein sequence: CASKGAVNEQFF.